This TCR beta chain was sequenced during a study of blood T cell repertoires in COVID-19 (dated by TCRdb to the early 2020s). With regard to the full study: The collaborator samples originated in the United States, Italy and Spain and spanned the acute and convalescent phases of COVID-19. The prospective study material was composed of cDNA or gDNA derived from T cells, B-cell-depleted T cells, or PBMCs. Subjects who had been exposed to COVID-19, were actively infected with it, or had recovered from it provided the deeply sampled blood TCRbeta repertoires that made up the dataset. A freely available public database, intended as a resource for researchers studying the immune response to SARS-CoV-2, is where the repertoires were released. Samples were obtained from the ongoing ImmuneRACE study (first 160 participants) and from about 1,300 subjects provided by 6 global collaborators. The sample metadata nearly always contained a de-identified subject ID, COVID-19 status, age in years and sex. Where HLA class I and class II types were available, the types were taken from metadata supplied by the sample provider, not from assay-based typing. What the authors observed across the whole study: Clinical and demographic metadata were provided uncurated, with the amount varying by source and participant.

The CDR3 covers 17 residues, taking in both the cysteine and the phenylalanine. This entry keeps only the CDR3 DNA: 51 bases, framed from base 1. The germline V end is reduced by 5 bases and the J end by 6 bases; junction bases left unmatched: 14. From the germline V gene, CDR1 is MDHEN and CDR2 is SYDVKM. TCRbeta CDR3 regions were amplified from genomic DNA using the immunoSEQ Assay, a bias-controlled multiplex PCR. Under the source paper's analysis protocol: Within the assay, amplification of reference gene primers was used to estimate how many nucleated cells each sample contained. To quantify the absolute abundance of each unique TCRbeta CDR3 rearrangement, sequence reads were collapsed and filtered. For each sample, productive Simpson clonality was calculated by taking the square root of Simpson's diversity index across productive rearrangements. In TCRdb, the immuneACCESS table is reduced to in-frame sequences with V and J assigned. These tables do not hold every clone; where another copy was compared, an unresolved V gene accounts for under half, and the others remain unexplained. V, J and clone size are those of that table, while D and trimming were read from the DNA. For this sample there are 35,000 to 45,000 clones; more than 80% appear just once. The ten largest account for 0.35% to 0.4% of the sample.

With respect to this clone: Which antigen it targets is not known. Base quality data are lacking; no much larger clone is found one base away.

One collaborating source in Seattle enrolled patients while the patients were actively infected and followed the patients over time throughout the course of disease. Each collaborating institution followed its own protocols to collect whole blood in K2EDTA tubes. For TCRbeta analysis, collaborators shipped samples as frozen whole blood, isolated PBMCs, or DNA extracted from either of those sample types. The sequence came from a man in his forties or fifties with COVID-19, enrolled during active disease. Sequencing was carried out using peripheral blood. The sequence links TRBV28 to TRBJ1-5, with TRBD1 matching 9 junction bases. The sequenced DNA: TGTGCCAGCAGTCCCGACCGCCCTGACAGGGGGACTCAGCCCCAGCATTTT. This codes for CASSPDRPDRGTQPQHF. With the rest looked up from the reference TRBV28 and TRBJ1-5 genes rather than sequenced, the full variable domain is DVKVTQSSRYLVKRTGEKVFLECVQDMDHENMFWYRQDPGLGLRLIYFSYDVKMKEKGDIPEGYSVSREKKERFSLILESASTNQTSMYLCASSPDRPDRGTQPQHFGDGTRLSIL.